Following are 9 T cell receptor beta chains from one sample sequenced in a study of cytomegalovirus exposure and HLA in healthy donors. PCR used 60 Vbeta primers and 13 Jbeta primers. The repertoire was sequenced with immunoSEQ multiplex PCR; TCRdb's copy has only in-frame clones and lacks some. The sample has around 140,000 clones; approximately 83% are singletons. The sample taken for sequencing was PBMCs. The receptors shown here come from a male donor in good health and CMV-seronegative.

In this sample, this clone turned up a few times. The J gene is TRBJ2-7, the V gene TRBV30; TRBD1 is a possible D gene (6 bases). Trimming stripped 5 bases from V and 0 bases from J, with 14 bases between. Germline loops: CDR1 GTSNPN, CDR2 SVGIG (reference sequence). There are 14 residues in the CDR3. CDR3 loop: CAWAIQGSSYEQYF. CDR3 nucleotide sequence: TGTGCCTGGGCAATACAGGGCAGCTCCTACGAGCAGTACTTC.

The rearrangement links TRBV2 to TRBJ2-2, with D possibly matching TRBD1 (6 bases). This CDR3 has 15 residues. Germline V CDR1 and CDR2: SNHLY, FYNNEI. V dropped 4 bases and J dropped 2 bases, with 11 bases sitting between them. CDR3 region: CASSGGHLNTGELFF. CDR3 coding DNA: TGTGCCAGCAGTGGGGGACACTTAAACACCGGGGAGCTGTTTTTT. The full variable domain, rest sourced from reference TRBV2 and TRBJ2-2, is EPEVTQTPSHQVTQMGQEVILRCVPISNHLYFYWYRQILGQKVEFLVSFYNNEISEKSEIFDDQFSVERPDGSNFTLKIRSTKLEDSAMYFCASSGGHLNTGELFFGEGSRLTVL.

The chain uses TRBV9 and TRBJ2-1, with D uncertain. The CDR3 runs 11 residues. Trimming removed 3 bases from V and 10 bases from J, with 8 bases in between. CDR1 is SGDLS, CDR2 YYNGEE, per germline. The CDR3 DNA follows: TGTGCCAGCAGCGATCTAGAGGAGCAGTTCTTC. Translation: CASSDLEEQFF.

This chain joins TRBV4-2 and TRBJ2-7; maybe TRBD1 (5 bases). Trimming shortened V by 0 bases and J by 6 bases, and 12 bases separated the two germline ends. The germline V gene encodes CDR1 LGHNA and CDR2 YNFKEQ. The CDR3 extends over 14 amino acids. The CDR3 protein is CASSQEGLVGEQYF. Here the CDR3 DNA reads TGTGCCAGCAGCCAAGAGGGGCTGGTGGGCGAGCAGTACTTC.

This clone has more than one count but fewer than ten. The rearrangement uses TRBV2 and TRBJ2-7; D perhaps matches TRBD1 (5 bases). The germline gives CDR1 SNHLY, CDR2 FYNNEI. This CDR3 comprises 13 residues. The ends were cut back, 6 bases at V and 0 bases at J, with 9 bases in the middle. CDR3 in DNA: TGTGCCAGCAGGATTCAGGGCTCCTACGAGCAGTACTTC. It translates to CASRIQGSYEQYF.

This rearrangement joins TRBV5-3 to TRBJ2-7; 7 nucleotides line up with TRBD2. TRBV5-3 is an ORF, and what it does is uncertain. V lost 0 bases and J lost 0; bases outside the gene matches: 0. The CDR3 is 14 residues long. CDR3 coding DNA: TGTGCCAGAAGCTTGGGCGGGAGCTCCTACGAGCAGTACTTC. As protein: CARSLGGSSYEQYF.

This clone was detected only a few times. This sample also contains other DNA sequences that code for the same CDR3. The rearrangement links TRBV10-3 to TRBJ2-7, with TRBD1 as a possible D gene (6 bases). Per the germline V gene, CDR1 is ENHRY and CDR2 is SYGVKD. V lost 6 bases to trimming and J lost 5 bases, with 17 bases between them. The CDR3 is 14 residues long. CDR3 nucleotide sequence: TGTGCCATCAGAACCGGGACAACTCGTAACGAGCAGTACTTC. This gives the protein CAIRTGTTRNEQYF.

This chain joins TRBV11-2 and TRBJ1-2, with 8 nucleotides matching TRBD1. Germline lookup yields CDR1 SGHAT and CDR2 FQNNGV. This CDR3 is built from 14 residues. The trim removed 4 bases at V and 6 bases at J, leaving 7 bases unmatched. The CDR3 sequence is CASSSNQGADGYTF. The CDR3 DNA follows: TGTGCCAGCAGCTCCAACCAGGGGGCGGATGGCTACACCTTC.

This clone has more than one count but fewer than ten. The chain joins TRBV10-1 to TRBJ2-7, with 7 bases that match TRBD1. Germline trimming cut 3 bases from V and 0 bases from J; bases unmatched to any gene: 2. Germline V gene data show CDR1 as WNHNN and CDR2 as SYGVQD (reference sequence). CDR3 length: 14 amino acids. This chain's CDR3 is CASSEGTDSYEQYF. The DNA of the CDR3 is TGCGCCAGCAGTGAAGGGACAGACTCCTACGAGCAGTACTTC.